A selection of T cell receptor beta chains follows, all from one sample in a study of shared clonotypes between healthy human individuals. TCRdb's table, derived via immunoSEQ multiplex PCR, lists solely in-frame clones and lacks some. Here the sample spans about 2.2 million clones, about 92% being singletons. The specimen sequenced was naive CD8+ T cells from PBMCs. The receptors were gathered from a man between 18 and 35 years old in good health. Some clones in this sample may be carry-over from other donors' samples. Each CDR3 is given with its conserved first and last residue. D genes are given only for firm matches. Rows may omit the clone size; those that give it use once, few, many or a size class.

j_call | v_call | d_call | clone_size | cdr3_aa | cdr3_nt
TRBJ2-1 | TRBV28 | - | - | CASSGGKSPNEQFF | TGTGCCAGCAGTGGAGGGAAGTCTCCTAATGAGCAGTTCTTC
TRBJ2-1 | TRBV19 | TRBD1 | once | CASSSTGGNEQFF | TGTGCCAGTAGTAGCACAGGGGGGAATGAGCAGTTCTTC
TRBJ2-7 | TRBV23-1 | - | - | CASSQSCGGRRRHEQYF | TGCGCCAGCAGTCAATCTTGCGGTGGGAGGAGGAGGCACGAGCAGTACTTC
TRBJ2-1 | TRBV19 | TRBD1 | - | CASSIDLTGSNNEQFF | TGTGCCAGTAGTATAGACCTGACAGGGTCCAACAATGAGCAGTTCTTC
TRBJ2-7 | TRBV30 | TRBD1 | few | CAWRDRSYEQYF | TGTGCCTGGAGGGACAGGTCCTACGAGCAGTACTTC
TRBJ2-1 | TRBV9 | - | few | CASSDSRYNEQFF | TGTGCCAGCAGCGATAGCCGCTACAATGAGCAGTTCTTC
TRBJ2-3 | TRBV9 | TRBD2 | - | CASSEHLAGVTDTQYF | TGTGCCAGCAGCGAGCACCTAGCGGGAGTTACAGATACGCAGTATTTT
TRBJ2-7 | TRBV27 | - | - | CASSPPGPLTPYEQYF | TGTGCCAGCAGTCCCCCCGGACCGCTAACGCCCTACGAGCAGTACTTC
TRBJ1-2 | TRBV27 | TRBD1 | - | CASRGTVGDYYYGYTF | TGTGCCAGCAGAGGGACAGTAGGCGACTACTATTATGGCTACACCTTC
TRBJ1-5 | TRBV10-1 | TRBD1 | few | CASSESEGQGSQPQHF | TGCGCCAGCAGTGAGTCCGAGGGACAGGGTTCTCAGCCCCAGCATTTT
TRBJ1-2 | TRBV5-1 | TRBD1 | - | CASSASGDRAPYGYTF | TGCGCCAGCAGCGCCTCTGGGGACAGGGCACCCTATGGCTACACCTTC
TRBJ2-7 | TRBV28 | - | - | CASSSGNYEQYF | TGTGCCAGCAGTTCGGGAAACTACGAGCAGTACTTC
TRBJ1-1 | TRBV9 | - | - | CASSPYGPGNTEAFF | TGTGCCAGCAGCCCCTATGGGCCAGGGAACACTGAAGCTTTCTTT
TRBJ1-2 | TRBV30 | TRBD1 | - | CAWSGMGGDRPLYGYTF | TGTGCCTGGAGTGGTATGGGGGGGGACAGGCCCCTATATGGCTACACCTTC
TRBJ2-1 | TRBV5-6 | - | - | CASSPGFVARGSNEQFF | TGTGCCAGCAGCCCCGGTTTCGTTGCTAGAGGGAGCAATGAGCAGTTCTTC
TRBJ2-3 | TRBV11-1 | TRBD2 | - | CASSLREADTQYF | TGTGCCAGCAGCTTACGGGAGGCAGATACGCAGTATTTT
TRBJ2-7 | TRBV5-1 | - | once | CASSLATFRGQTYEQYF | TGCGCCAGCAGCTTGGCAACTTTCCGGGGGCAGACCTACGAGCAGTACTTC
TRBJ2-7 | TRBV4-1 | TRBD1 | - | CASSQGPSTGGYEQYF | TGCGCCAGCAGCCAAGGCCCTTCGACAGGGGGTTACGAGCAGTACTTC
TRBJ2-3 | TRBV11-2 | - | - | CASSLGNTLTDTQYF | TGTGCCAGCAGCTTAGGTAACACCCTCACAGATACGCAGTATTTT
TRBJ2-3 | TRBV30 | TRBD2 | - | CAWSSTSGRAFPDTQYF | TGTGCCTGGAGTAGCACTAGCGGGAGGGCCTTCCCAGATACGCAGTATTTT
TRBJ2-7 | TRBV7-9 | TRBD1 | - | CASSPSGQGYEQYF | TGTGCCAGCAGCCCATCGGGACAGGGTTACGAGCAGTACTTC
TRBJ2-1 | TRBV15 | TRBD2 | - | CATSRTSGNNEQFF | TGTGCCACCAGCAGGACTAGCGGGAACAATGAGCAGTTCTTC
TRBJ2-2 | TRBV2 | TRBD2 | - | CAILPGAGEGGNTGELFF | TGTGCCATCCTCCCGGGAGCGGGAGAAGGAGGGAACACCGGGGAGCTGTTTTTT
TRBJ1-5 | TRBV5-6 | - | - | CASSLGRGVPQHF | TGTGCCAGCAGCTTGGGGCGGGGGGTTCCCCAGCATTTT
TRBJ2-7 | TRBV14 | - | - | CASSQERVYEQYF | TGTGCCAGCAGCCAAGAGAGGGTCTACGAGCAGTACTTC
TRBJ1-3 | TRBV5-5 | - | - | CASSLSIRQEHGNTIYF | TGTGCCAGCAGCTTGTCGATTCGACAGGAGCATGGAAACACCATATATTTT
TRBJ1-1 | TRBV4-2 | - | few | CASSQLEGGRAEAFF | TGTGCCAGCAGCCAACTGGAAGGAGGGAGGGCTGAAGCTTTCTTT
TRBJ2-5 | TRBV5-8 | TRBD1 | - | CASSRQGLQETQYF | TGTGCCAGCAGCCGACAGGGCCTCCAAGAGACCCAGTACTTC
TRBJ2-3 | TRBV13 | - | - | CASSLGGYLNTDTQYF | TGTGCCAGCAGCTTAGGTGGCTACCTAAACACAGATACGCAGTATTTT
TRBJ2-1 | TRBV7-9 | TRBD2 | - | CASSVPGLAVYNEQFF | TGTGCCAGCAGCGTACCGGGACTAGCGGTTTACAATGAGCAGTTCTTC
TRBJ1-2 | TRBV28 | - | - | CASTYTVGGQGYTF | TGTGCCAGCACTTACACGGTTGGGGGCCAAGGCTACACCTTC
TRBJ2-2 | TRBV28 | - | - | CASSAAGILSGGELFF | TGTGCCAGCAGCGCGGCCGGGATCCTTTCGGGCGGGGAGCTGTTTTTT
TRBJ2-7 | TRBV27 | TRBD1 | - | CASSFSQGSEIYEQYF | TGTGCCAGCAGTTTCTCACAGGGGAGTGAGATCTACGAGCAGTACTTC
TRBJ2-7 | TRBV19 | - | - | CASSIRGALADEQYF | TGTGCCAGTAGTATTCGCGGCGCCTTAGCGGACGAGCAGTACTTC
TRBJ1-1 | TRBV6-5 | TRBD1 | - | CASSDRQGGSEAFF | TGTGCCAGCAGTGACAGACAGGGAGGGTCTGAAGCTTTCTTT
TRBJ1-2 | TRBV6-1 | - | once | CASSEFGVANYGYTF | TGTGCCAGCAGTGAATTCGGCGTAGCTAACTATGGCTACACCTTC
TRBJ1-2 | TRBV7-9 | - | - | CASSPVAAANGYTF | TGTGCCAGCAGCCCCGTTGCGGCAGCCAATGGCTACACCTTC
TRBJ1-1 | TRBV28 | TRBD1 | - | CASSPGGMGTEAFF | TGTGCCAGCAGTCCAGGGGGCATGGGCACTGAAGCTTTCTTT
TRBJ2-7 | TRBV27 | - | - | CASRQRSGEQYF | TGTGCCAGCAGGCAACGGTCGGGGGAGCAGTACTTC
TRBJ2-7 | TRBV7-8 | TRBD2 | once | CASSPTLAGGPNEQYF | TGTGCCAGCAGCCCGACACTAGCGGGAGGGCCCAACGAGCAGTACTTC
TRBJ2-6 | TRBV7-2 | - | - | CASSLDPGLESSGANVLTF | TGTGCCAGCAGCTTAGATCCGGGACTCGAGAGCTCTGGGGCCAACGTCCTGACTTTC
TRBJ2-7 | TRBV7-9 | TRBD1 | - | CASSSRDRAHEQYF | TGTGCCAGCAGCTCCCGGGACAGGGCCCACGAGCAGTACTTC
TRBJ1-5 | TRBV18 | TRBD1 | - | CASSTGANQPQHF | TGTGCCAGCTCGACAGGGGCCAATCAGCCCCAGCATTTT
TRBJ2-3 | TRBV4-2 | TRBD2 | - | CASSQVTSEADTQYF | TGTGCCAGCAGCCAAGTCACTAGCGAGGCAGATACGCAGTATTTT
TRBJ2-7 | TRBV28 | - | - | CASSLTGGVEQYF | TGTGCCAGCAGCCTAACCGGGGGAGTCGAGCAGTACTTC
TRBJ1-5 | TRBV27 | TRBD1 | - | CASSTRTGSAQPQHF | TGTGCCAGCAGCACAAGGACAGGGTCTGCTCAGCCCCAGCATTTT
TRBJ2-3 | TRBV9 | - | - | CASSPSGTSTDTQYF | TGTGCCAGCAGCCCGTCCGGGACTTCCACAGATACGCAGTATTTT
TRBJ2-7 | TRBV4-2 | - | - | CASSQVGSSYEQYF | TGTGCCAGCAGCCAAGTGGGGAGCTCCTACGAGCAGTACTTC